This T cell receptor beta chain is drawn from a study of cytomegalovirus exposure and HLA in healthy donors. Study-wide results and caveats: What a later analysis reportedly showed was that an Asian-associated ancestry cluster had fewer N-insertions than the roughly 670-donor mean. Some V segments, including TRBV6-2 and TRBV6-3, were excluded as indistinguishable.

With respect to this clone: Its target is not known.

Trimming removed 2 bases from V and 4 bases from J, with 11 bases in between. The CDR3 contains 14 residues. CDR1 MGHRA and CDR2 YSYEKL come from the germline V gene. The PCR employed 60 Vbeta primers together with 13 Jbeta primers. In the original processing: A follow-up analysis tallied approximately 85 million unique TCR beta chains, about 11 million shared. Profiled with immunoSEQ multiplex PCR; TCRdb holds only in-frame clones, not every one. V and J calls and clone size are given by that table; D and trimming were obtained from the DNA. This sample has under 200,000 clones; roughly 85% occur once, and the top ten carry approximately 2.3%.

The TCR comes from a man in his forties in good health and CMV-seronegative. The chain recombines TRBV4-1 with TRBJ1-1, with D maybe TRBD1 (6 bases). Input material: PBMCs. CDR3 sequence (DNA): TGCGCCAGCAGCCAATCCGGGACATCCACTGAAGCTTTCTTT. It translates to CASSQSGTSTEAFF.